Only one count was recorded for the clone carrying this T cell receptor beta chain. Its antigen is unknown. Samples came from healthy bone marrow donors. In germline, CDR1 is SGHNT, CDR2 YYREEE (reference sequence). The CDR3 extends over 20 amino acids. The V gene end was trimmed by 4 bases and the J gene end by 3 bases; junction bases not matched to a gene: 20. This specimen comes from a study of cytomegalovirus exposure and HLA in healthy donors. Whole-study findings and limits: Follow-up analysis found HLA locus-dependent TCR association rates, highest for DRB1 and lowest for HLA-C. Another analysis was done later, and it associated around 15,000 TCR beta sequences with HLA alleles at 0.05 false discovery rate.

PCR employed 60 Vbeta and 13 Jbeta primers. Repertoires were generated with immunoSEQ multiplex PCR, while TCRdb's copy carries only in-frame clones and drops some. The repertoire includes under 250,000 clones, about 72% of them detected once, and 3.8% sits in the top ten. Sequenced sample: PBMCs. The clonotype was recovered from a male donor in good health and CMV-seronegative. The chain employs TRBV5-4 and TRBJ1-5, with 9 nucleotides matching TRBD1. The CDR3 protein is CASSRTGALGDRVFNQPQHF. CDR3 DNA: TGTGCCAGCAGCCGCACCGGTGCACTGGGGGACAGGGTTTTCAATCAGCCCCAGCATTTT.